Listed below are T cell receptor beta chains from one sample, sequenced in a study of response to subunit inactivated influenza vaccine. MiXCR was run by TCRdb on the RT-PCR reads, yielding one entry per CDR3 protein. The data contain about 570,000 distinct CDR3 sequences, approximately 10% of them singletons. The sample also formed part of further work on T cells expressing NK-cell markers.

The source material was PBMCs from blood, sampled on the day of vaccination. The source is a man aged 45 to 65 who received an inactivated influenza vaccine. The CDR3 runs from the conserved cysteine through the conserved F or W. The order of the fields is V gene, J gene, CDR3 protein.

>TRBV28|TRBJ2-6
CASSPGDWVGANVLTF
>TRBV11-2|TRBJ2-1
CASSLVRGSTYNEQFF
>TRBV3-1|TRBJ1-2
CASSQLGGPGYTF
>TRBV18|TRBJ2-7
CASSQGRTSYEQYF
>TRBV3-1|TRBJ2-5
CASSQGLRGETQYF
>TRBV28|TRBJ2-1
CATTMASYNEQFF
>TRBV5-1|TRBJ2-5
CASSLVLAETQYF
>TRBV20-1|TRBJ2-5
CSAPLLAFQETQYF
>TRBV20-1|TRBJ2-7
CSARMAGNTYEQYF
>TRBV4-3|TRBJ1-2
CASSRGTGRDYGYTF
>TRBV27|TRBJ2-1
CASSRTSGTDSSYNEQFF
>TRBV13|TRBJ2-5
CASSKLAGGPQETQYF
>TRBV5-5|TRBJ2-2
CASRETGSGELFF
>TRBV7-9|TRBJ2-7
CASTSLVSGGGQYF
>TRBV11-3|TRBJ2-1
CASSSRGGSVDEQFF
>TRBV9|TRBJ2-1
CASSVAVGAGGDNEQFF
>TRBV10-3|TRBJ2-3
CAIKGTSTDTQYF
>TRBV20-1|TRBJ1-2
CSARSRGRGYGYTF
>TRBV9|TRBJ1-3
CASSVEGATGNTIYF
>TRBV28|TRBJ2-7
CASSGLAGIYEQYF
>TRBV11-1|TRBJ2-7
CASSQGGGVAYEQYF
>TRBV28|TRBJ2-7
CASSFGPAHAGYF
>TRBV7-2|TRBJ2-3
CASSPWGTSTDTQYF
>TRBV7-2|TRBJ2-3
CALSGGPFDTQYF
>TRBV2|TRBJ2-2
CASIGGRVTGELFF
>TRBV7-2|TRBJ2-4
CASSTGDIQYF
>TRBV7-2|TRBJ2-3
CASSQSLRDFPNTQYF
>TRBV4-1|TRBJ2-7
CASRQIGDSSYEQYF
>TRBV2|TRBJ2-1
CASTGQVNEQFF
>TRBV6-4|TRBJ2-1
CASSDWAANEQFF
>TRBV30|TRBJ2-5
CAWSRGAWETQYF
>TRBV24-1|TRBJ2-1
CATSEHTGVPYNEQFF
>TRBV30|TRBJ2-2
CAWSEWLRGELFF
>TRBV20-1|TRBJ2-4
CSASTQQGLGANNIQYF
>TRBV9|TRBJ2-6
CASSVGHSGANVLTF
>TRBV6-1|TRBJ2-2
CASSPTGGTGELFF
>TRBV7-2|TRBJ2-7
CASSLLPGQSSYEQYF
>TRBV28|TRBJ2-7
CASSLGPDRVSYEQYF
>TRBV20-1|TRBJ1-5
CSATEGDNQPQHF
>TRBV20-1|TRBJ2-5
CSASSHPLVYGETQYF
>TRBV20-1|TRBJ1-2
CSARQDSYGYTF
>TRBV6-2/TRBV6-3|TRBJ2-1
CASRTSGNNEQFF
>TRBV3-1|TRBJ2-7
CASSQNLRGVSYEQYF
>TRBV12-3/TRBV12-4|TRBJ2-2
CASTTGLAVTGELFF
>TRBV10-3|TRBJ2-7
CAISESQNYEQYF
>TRBV5-6|TRBJ2-2
CASSSDRHTNTGELFF
>TRBV3-1|TRBJ1-3
CASSRAGGGNTIYF
>TRBV28|TRBJ2-7
CASRIQQFLSPGVRPGEQYF
>TRBV6-2/TRBV6-3|TRBJ2-7
CASSYSSTDGFYEQYF
>TRBV5-5|TRBJ2-1
CAGTQPFRDRNNEQFF
>TRBV21-1|TRBJ2-6
CASSKVGGLAGSGANVLTF
>TRBV4-2|TRBJ1-1
CASSQDTHPNTEAFF
>TRBV9|TRBJ2-1
CASSAPGLASESSYNEQFF
>TRBV10-3|TRBJ1-1
CAISEKYGTANTEAFF